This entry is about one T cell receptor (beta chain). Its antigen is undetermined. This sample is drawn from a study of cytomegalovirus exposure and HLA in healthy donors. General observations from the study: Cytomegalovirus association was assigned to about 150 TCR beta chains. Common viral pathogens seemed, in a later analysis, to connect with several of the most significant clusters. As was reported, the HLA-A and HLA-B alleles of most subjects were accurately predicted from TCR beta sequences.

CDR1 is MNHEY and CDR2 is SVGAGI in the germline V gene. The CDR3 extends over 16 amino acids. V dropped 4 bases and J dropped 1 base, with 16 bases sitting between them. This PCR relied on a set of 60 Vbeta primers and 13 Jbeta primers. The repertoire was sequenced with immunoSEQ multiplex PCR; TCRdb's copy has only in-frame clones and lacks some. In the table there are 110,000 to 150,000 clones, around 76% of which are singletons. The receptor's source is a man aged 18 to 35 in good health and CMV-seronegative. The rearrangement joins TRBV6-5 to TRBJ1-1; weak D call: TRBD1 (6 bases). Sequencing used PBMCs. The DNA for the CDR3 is TGTGCCAGCAGTTTATTGGGTCAGGGGAGGAACACTGAAGCTTTCTTT. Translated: CASSLLGQGRNTEAFF.